The TCR beta chain under discussion was sequenced for a study of blood T cell repertoires in COVID-19 (dated by TCRdb to about 2020). Background for the entire study: Samples covering the acute and convalescent phases of COVID-19 were provided by collaborators in the United States, Italy and Spain. The prospective study material was composed of cDNA or gDNA derived from T cells, B-cell-depleted T cells, or PBMCs. Deeply sampled blood TCRbeta repertoires from subjects exposed to, actively infected with, or recovered from COVID-19 were included in the dataset. A freely available public database, intended as a resource for researchers studying the immune response to SARS-CoV-2, is where the repertoires were released. The samples were drawn from two sources: the first 160 participants of the ongoing ImmuneRACE study, and over 1,000 subjects contributed by 6 global collaborators. The sample metadata nearly always contained a de-identified subject ID, COVID-19 status, age in years and sex. Where HLA class I and class II types were available, the types were taken from metadata supplied by the sample provider, not from assay-based typing. Overall results and qualifications from the work: Clinical and demographic metadata were provided uncurated, with the amount varying by source and participant.

V and J lose 4 bases and 5 bases, and a span of 11 bases separates them. Per the germline V gene, MGHRA is the CDR1 and YSYEKL is the CDR2. The CDR3 holds 13 amino acids from the cysteine to the phenylalanine. Solely the CDR3 DNA is kept, with 39 bases framed from the first base. The immunoSEQ Assay, a bias-controlled multiplex PCR, was used to amplify TCRbeta CDR3 regions from genomic DNA. Per the authors' processing: The number of nucleated cells in each sample was estimated by amplification of reference gene primers within the assay. Sequence reads were collapsed and filtered to measure the absolute abundance of every unique TCRbeta CDR3 rearrangement. For each sample, productive Simpson clonality was calculated as the square root of Simpson's diversity index across productive rearrangements. Imported from immuneACCESS, the table was reduced by TCRdb to in-frame sequences with V and J called. These copies leave out some clones; in studies compared against another copy, an unresolved V gene accounts for under half, and the cause of the remainder is not known. That table gives V, J and clone size, and the DNA gave D and trimming. This sample comprises 150,000 to 190,000 clones, 76% of them detected only once. 3.7% of the sample is in the top ten clones.

Each collaborating institution followed its own protocols to collect whole blood in K2EDTA tubes. For TCRbeta analysis, collaborators shipped samples in one of three forms: frozen whole blood, isolated PBMCs, or DNA extracted from either of those sample types. With regard to this clone: The antigen it binds to is not known. The input lacks base qualities; no much larger clone sits a single base away.

In this chain, TRBV4-1 is recombined with TRBJ2-5; the best D guess is TRBD2, with 6 bases matching. Input material: peripheral blood. This receptor was taken from a woman aged 80 or over with acute or convalescent COVID-19. The DNA sequence follows: TGCGCCAGCAGCCTGGGGGGTTTGGAGACCCAGTACTTC. Translated, it reads CASSLGGLETQYF.